This T cell receptor beta chain is from a study of a mutant IDH1 vaccine in newly diagnosed glioma. Study in general: Patients had eight vaccinations, in weeks 1, 3, 5, 7, 11, 15, 19 and 23. Former treatment meant radiotherapy, temozolomide, or both; the majority had gotten both. Vaccine administration was initiated 4-6 weeks following radiotherapy alone, or with temozolomide cycles.

Details on this clone: Its antigen remains unknown.

Sample time point: week 11, during vaccination. Each dose delivered 300 ug of mutant IDH1 20-mer peptide subcutaneously with imiquimod. Trimming removed 2 bases from V and 0 bases from J, with 0 bases in between. Germline V lookup: CDR1 SGHDT, CDR2 YYEEEE. CDR3 length: 11 amino acids. Sequencing was performed with immunoSEQ multiplex PCR; in TCRdb, only in-frame clones are kept and a portion is missing. The table lists around 65,000 clones, approximately 80% of them singletons. The sequence was obtained from a middle-aged man with glioma. The material sequenced was PBMCs, taken from a glioma patient whose treatment included an IDH1 peptide vaccine. This chain links TRBV5-6 with TRBJ2-7; D is uncertain. The DNA of the CDR3 is TGTGCCAGCAGCTTCTCCTACGAGCAGTACTTC. It specifies CASSFSYEQYF.